This T cell receptor beta chain was observed in a study of blood T cell repertoires in COVID-19. Study summary: Donors in the United States, Italy and Spain gave samples during acute or convalescent COVID-19. T cells, B-cell-depleted T cells, or PBMCs provided the cDNA or gDNA that served as material.

Researchers sorted participants into cohorts using their self-reported clinical history. As originally analysed: Quantification of nucleated cells was approximated via reference gene primer amplification. Sequencing used immunoSEQ multiplex PCR; TCRdb keeps in-frame clones, though not all of them. V, J and clone size reflect that table, while D and trimming were determined from the DNA. Of approximately 81,000 clones listed, 85% to 90% are singletons. Germline values: CDR1 WNHNN, CDR2 SYGVQD (reference sequence). This CDR3 has 12 amino acids. V trimming: 6 bases; J trimming: 8 bases; junction bases outside the gene matches: 1.

Specimen: PBMCs or T cells enriched from blood (not recorded which). This receptor was obtained from a woman aged 45-65 years with acute COVID-19. The V gene is TRBV10-1, the J gene TRBJ2-3, with 11 bases identical to TRBD1. CDR3 in amino acids: CASRGQGATQYF. CDR3 nucleotide sequence: TGCGCCAGCAGAGGACAGGGGGCTACGCAGTATTTT.